This T cell receptor beta chain emerged from a study of a mutant IDH1 vaccine in newly diagnosed glioma. At the level of the study: The study gave patients eight vaccinations in weeks 1, 3, 5, 7, 11, 15, 19, 23. Vaccination began 4-6 weeks post radiotherapy alone, or with temozolomide cycles. Study-wide points: Overall, 93.3% of patients had vaccine-induced immune responses.

Method: immunoSEQ multiplex PCR; TCRdb's copy keeps in-frame clones and lacks some. The profile shows approximately 37,000 clones, approximately 53% of them singletons. Stated time point: week 5, during vaccination. Vaccine doses each comprised 300 ug of mutant IDH1 20-mer peptide, with topical imiquimod. As to this clone: Its antigen is unknown.

This sequence was found in a woman aged 18-29 years with glioma. Sequenced material: PBMCs, taken from a glioma patient whose treatment included an IDH1 peptide vaccine.

The CDR3, as DNA: TGCAGCGTCTATACCGGGACATCCTACGAGCAGTACTTC. Amino acid sequence: CSVYTGTSYEQYF. J is TRBJ2-7 and V is TRBV29-1, with a weak D call TRBD1 (6 bases). V dropped 6 bases and J dropped 1 base, with 13 bases sitting between them. CDR1 and CDR2 (germline): SQVTM, ANQGSEA. The CDR3 runs 13 residues.